Each of the 8 T cell receptor beta chains below was sequenced from the same sample in a study of CD8 T cells in Susac syndrome. Random-hexamer reverse transcription was applied to roughly 0.45 to 1 ug RNA. TCRdb re-analysed the immunoSEQ multiplex PCR reads in MiXCR, keeping a single row per CDR3 protein. The table has around 150,000 distinct CDR3 sequences, roughly 95% seen once; the top ten hold approximately 0.12%. The sequenced sample was CD4+ T cells from PBMCs. These receptors originate from a human donor with multiple sclerosis.

V usage is TRBV6-5 and J usage is TRBJ2-7; 10 bases are a match to TRBD1. CDR3 size: 13 residues. The V gene's germline CDR1 is MNHEY and CDR2 SVGAGI. Losses at the gene ends were 9 bases for V and 7 bases for J; bases not matched to a gene: 9. The CDR3 reads CASQGTGAHEQYF. The DNA for the CDR3 is TGTGCCAGTCAGGGGACAGGGGCTCATGAGCAGTACTTC.

V gene TRBV9 combines with J gene TRBJ2-1; 14 nucleotides line up with TRBD2. This CDR3 has 19 amino acids. Germline CDR1 SGDLS, CDR2 YYNGEE. Losses at the gene ends were 0 bases for V and 3 bases for J; bases not matched to a gene: 8. The CDR3 loop reads CASSVGRWTSGRYYNEQFF. In DNA, the CDR3 is TGTGCCAGCAGCGTAGGTAGGTGGACTAGCGGGAGGTACTACAATGAGCAGTTCTTC.

The chain joins TRBV7-2 to TRBJ2-7; D is unclear. Germline V lookup: CDR1 SGHTA, CDR2 FQGNSA. This CDR3 has 14 amino acids. V was cut by 1 base and J by 0 bases, with 7 bases left in between. The CDR3 DNA is TGTGCCAGCAGCTTAGATACAGTCTCCTACGAGCAGTACTTC. Translated, it gives CASSLDTVSYEQYF.

V gene TRBV27 combines with J gene TRBJ1-5; D is uncertain. The CDR3 extends over 14 amino acids. Deletions cut 5 bases from V and 7 bases from J, with 15 bases between. In germline, CDR1 is MNHEY, CDR2 SMNVEV (reference sequence). This CDR3 is CASSPQTKTQPQHF. The CDR3 coding sequence is TGTGCCAGCAGTCCCCAGACAAAGACCCAGCCCCAGCATTTT.

The CDR3 bases are TGTGCCATGCCGCTCGTAGGGACAGGGGACGTCCTGACTTTC. This gives the protein CAMPLVGTGDVLTF. V and J are TRBV7-9 and TRBJ2-6; TRBD1 matches 10 bases. The CDR3 contains 14 residues. With V trimmed by 10 bases and J by 11 bases, 11 bases remained unmatched. CDR1 and CDR2 from the germline V gene are SEHNR and FQNEAQ (reference sequence).

The chain recombines TRBV29-1 with TRBJ2-4, with D unclear. This CDR3 has 14 residues. Germline V gene sequence: CDR1 SQVTM, CDR2 ANQGSEA. Trimming removed 5 bases from V and 0 bases from J, with 11 bases in between. CDR3 amino acids: CSVPVNLAKNIQYF. Here the CDR3 DNA reads TGCAGCGTTCCTGTTAACCTAGCCAAAAACATTCAGTACTTC. Looking up the rest from reference TRBV29-1 and TRBJ2-4 gives the full variable domain: SAVISQKPSRDICQRGTSLTIQCQVDSQVTMMFWYRQQPGQSLTLIATANQGSEATYESGFVIDKFPISRPNLTFSTLTVSNMSPEDSSIYLCSVPVNLAKNIQYFGAGTRLSVL.

This CDR3 is CASSQDLRGEPYEQYF. As DNA, the CDR3 is TGCGCCAGCAGCCAAGATCTTCGAGGGGAACCCTACGAGCAGTACTTC. V usage is TRBV4-3 and J usage is TRBJ2-7; D possibly uses TRBD1 or TRBD2 (5 bases each). In germline, CDR1 is LGHNA, CDR2 YSLEER. The CDR3 spans 16 residues. The ends were cut back, 0 bases at V and 2 bases at J, with 14 bases in the middle.

This clonotype appeared a single time. The chain links TRBV7-9 to TRBJ2-1; 11 bases line up with TRBD2. Germline V gene data show CDR1 as SEHNR and CDR2 as FQNEAQ (reference sequence). J lost 5 bases, V lost 5 bases, and 5 bases had no gene match. The CDR3 has 15 amino acids. The CDR3 sequence: CASSPLGLADNEQFF. CDR3 nucleotides: TGTGCCAGCAGCCCCCTGGGACTAGCGGACAATGAGCAGTTCTTC.